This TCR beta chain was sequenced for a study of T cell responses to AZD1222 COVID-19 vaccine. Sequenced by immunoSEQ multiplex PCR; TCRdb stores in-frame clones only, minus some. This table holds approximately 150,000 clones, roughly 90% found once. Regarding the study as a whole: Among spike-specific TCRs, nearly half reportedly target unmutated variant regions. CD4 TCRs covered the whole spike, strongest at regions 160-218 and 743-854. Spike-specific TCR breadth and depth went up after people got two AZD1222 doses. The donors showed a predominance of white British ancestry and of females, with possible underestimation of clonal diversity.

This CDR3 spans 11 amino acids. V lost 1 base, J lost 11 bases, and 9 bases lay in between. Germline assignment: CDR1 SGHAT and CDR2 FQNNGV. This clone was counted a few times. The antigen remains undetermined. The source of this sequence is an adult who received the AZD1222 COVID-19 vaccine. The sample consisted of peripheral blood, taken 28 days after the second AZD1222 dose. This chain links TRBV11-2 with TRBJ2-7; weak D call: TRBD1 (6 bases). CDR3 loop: CASSLGQAKYF. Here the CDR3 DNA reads TGTGCCAGCAGCTTAGGACAGGCGAAGTACTTC.